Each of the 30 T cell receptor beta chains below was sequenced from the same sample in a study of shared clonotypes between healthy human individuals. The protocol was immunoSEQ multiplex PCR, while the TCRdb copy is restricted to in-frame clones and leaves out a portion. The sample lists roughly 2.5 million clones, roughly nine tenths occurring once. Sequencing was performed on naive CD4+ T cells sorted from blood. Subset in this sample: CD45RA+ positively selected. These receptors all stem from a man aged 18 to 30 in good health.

CDR3 sequence: CASSTYTENTEAFF. CDR3 bases: TGTGCCAGCTCAACATACACAGAGAACACTGAAGCTTTCTTT. The V call is TRBV18, the J call TRBJ1-1, with no clear D. V lost 5 bases, J lost 1 base, and 11 bases lay in between. Germline V lookup: CDR1 KGHSH, CDR2 LQKENI. There are 14 residues in the CDR3.

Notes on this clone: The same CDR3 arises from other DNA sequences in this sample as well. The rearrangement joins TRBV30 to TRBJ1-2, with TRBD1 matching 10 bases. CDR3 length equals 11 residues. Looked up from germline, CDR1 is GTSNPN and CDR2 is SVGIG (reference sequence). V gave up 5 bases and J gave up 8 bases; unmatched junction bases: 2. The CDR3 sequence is CAWGTGAGYTF. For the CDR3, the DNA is TGTGCCTGGGGGACAGGGGCAGGCTACACCTTC.

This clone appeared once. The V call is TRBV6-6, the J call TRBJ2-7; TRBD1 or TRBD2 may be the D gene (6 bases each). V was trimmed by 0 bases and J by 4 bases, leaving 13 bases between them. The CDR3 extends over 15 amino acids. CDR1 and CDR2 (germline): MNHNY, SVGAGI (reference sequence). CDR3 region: CASSYSSGGLYEQYF. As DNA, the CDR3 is TGTGCCAGCAGTTACTCGAGTGGGGGGCTGTACGAGCAGTACTTC.

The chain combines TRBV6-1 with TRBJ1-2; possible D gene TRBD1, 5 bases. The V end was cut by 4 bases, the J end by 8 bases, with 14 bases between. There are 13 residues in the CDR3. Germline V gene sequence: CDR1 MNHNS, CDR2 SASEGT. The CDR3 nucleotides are TGTGCCAGCAGTGGATCAGGGATAATCGGCTACACCTTC. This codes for CASSGSGIIGYTF.

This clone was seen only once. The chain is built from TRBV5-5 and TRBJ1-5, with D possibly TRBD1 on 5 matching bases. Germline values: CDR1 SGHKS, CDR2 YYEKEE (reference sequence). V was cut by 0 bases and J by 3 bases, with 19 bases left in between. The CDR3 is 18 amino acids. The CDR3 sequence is CASSLGSLGTVVNQPQHF. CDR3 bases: TGTGCCAGCAGCTTGGGGTCGTTGGGGACTGTGGTCAATCAGCCCCAGCATTTT.

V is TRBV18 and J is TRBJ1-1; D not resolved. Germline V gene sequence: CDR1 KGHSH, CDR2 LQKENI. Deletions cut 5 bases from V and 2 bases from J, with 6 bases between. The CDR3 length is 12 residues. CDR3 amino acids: CASSSANTEAFF. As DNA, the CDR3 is TGTGCCAGCTCATCGGCTAACACTGAAGCTTTCTTT.

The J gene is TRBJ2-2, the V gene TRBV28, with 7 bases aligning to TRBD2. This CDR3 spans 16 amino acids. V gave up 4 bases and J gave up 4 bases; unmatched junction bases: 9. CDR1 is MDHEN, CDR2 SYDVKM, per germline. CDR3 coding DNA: TGTGCCAGCAGTTCCCCCCAGGGAGGGCCCACCGGGGAGCTGTTTTTT. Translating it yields CASSSPQGGPTGELFF.

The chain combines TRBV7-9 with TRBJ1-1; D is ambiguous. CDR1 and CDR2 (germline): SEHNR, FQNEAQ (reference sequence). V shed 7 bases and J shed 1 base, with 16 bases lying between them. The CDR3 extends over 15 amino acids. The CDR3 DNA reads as TGTGCCAGCAACACGGCGGGTCAATCGAACACTGAAGCTTTCTTT. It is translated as CASNTAGQSNTEAFF.

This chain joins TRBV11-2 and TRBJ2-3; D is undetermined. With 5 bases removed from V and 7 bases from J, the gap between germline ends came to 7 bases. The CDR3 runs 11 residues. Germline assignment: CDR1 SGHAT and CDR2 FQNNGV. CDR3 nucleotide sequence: TGTGCCAGCAGCCCCAGTCATACGCAGTATTTT. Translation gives CASSPSHTQYF.

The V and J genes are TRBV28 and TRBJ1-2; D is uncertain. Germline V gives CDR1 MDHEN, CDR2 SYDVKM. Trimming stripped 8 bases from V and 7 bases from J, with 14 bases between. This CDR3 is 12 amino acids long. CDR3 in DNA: TGTGCCAGCTTAAGGGATCGAGGTGGCTACACCTTC. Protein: CASLRDRGGYTF.

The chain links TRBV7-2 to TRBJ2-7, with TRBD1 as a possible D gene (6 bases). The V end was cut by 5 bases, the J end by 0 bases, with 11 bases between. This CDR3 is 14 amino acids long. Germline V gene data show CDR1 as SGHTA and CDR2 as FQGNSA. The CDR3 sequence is CASSNQGSSYEQYF. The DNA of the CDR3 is TGTGCCAGCAGCAACCAGGGGAGCTCCTACGAGCAGTACTTC.

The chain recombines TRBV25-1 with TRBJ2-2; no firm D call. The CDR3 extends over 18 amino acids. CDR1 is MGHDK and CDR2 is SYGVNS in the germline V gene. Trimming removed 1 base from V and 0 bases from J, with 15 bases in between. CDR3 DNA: TGTGCCAGCAGTGAATTTGGGTCTCTAGGATCGAACACCGGGGAGCTGTTTTTT. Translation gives CASSEFGSLGSNTGELFF. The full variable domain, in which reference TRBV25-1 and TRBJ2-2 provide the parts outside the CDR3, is EADIYQTPRYLVIGTGKKITLECSQTMGHDKMYWYQQDPGMELHLIHYSYGVNSTEKGDLSSESTVSRIRTEHFPLTLESARPSHTSQYLCASSEFGSLGSNTGELFFGEGSRLTVL.

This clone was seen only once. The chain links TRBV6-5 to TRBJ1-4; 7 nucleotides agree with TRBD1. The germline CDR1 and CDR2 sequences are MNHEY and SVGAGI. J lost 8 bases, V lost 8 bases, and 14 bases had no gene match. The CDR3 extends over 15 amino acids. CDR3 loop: CASSQGGASREKLFF. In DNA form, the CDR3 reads TGTGCCAGCTCCCAGGGGGGGGCGTCGAGAGAAAAACTGTTTTTT.

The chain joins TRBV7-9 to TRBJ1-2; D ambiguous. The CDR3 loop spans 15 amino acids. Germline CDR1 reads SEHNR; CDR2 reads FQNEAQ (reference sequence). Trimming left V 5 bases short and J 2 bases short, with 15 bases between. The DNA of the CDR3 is TGTGCCAGCAGCCTAACCGGACGGTCGAACTATGGCTACACCTTC. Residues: CASSLTGRSNYGYTF.

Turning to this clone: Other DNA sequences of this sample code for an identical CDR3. The CDR3: CASSPDSNNQPQHF. CDR3 nucleotides: TGTGCCAGCAGTCCCGACAGTAATAATCAGCCCCAGCATTTT. V and J are TRBV6-5 and TRBJ1-5; possibly TRBD1 for D (5 bases). V dropped 5 bases and J dropped 4 bases, with 12 bases sitting between them. This CDR3 spans 14 amino acids. Looked up from germline, CDR1 is MNHEY and CDR2 is SVGAGI.

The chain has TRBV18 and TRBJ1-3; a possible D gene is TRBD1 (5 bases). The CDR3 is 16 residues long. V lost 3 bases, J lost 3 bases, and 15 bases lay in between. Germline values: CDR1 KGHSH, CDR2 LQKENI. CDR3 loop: CASSPVIGGDGNTIYF. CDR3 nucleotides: TGTGCCAGCTCACCGGTTATCGGGGGGGATGGAAACACCATATATTTT.

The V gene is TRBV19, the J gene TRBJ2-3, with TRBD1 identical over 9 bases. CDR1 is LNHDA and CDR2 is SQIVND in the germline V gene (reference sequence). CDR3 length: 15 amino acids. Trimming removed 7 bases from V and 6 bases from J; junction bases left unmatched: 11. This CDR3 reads CASTRTGAKRDTQYF. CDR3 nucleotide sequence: TGTGCCAGTACCAGGACAGGGGCTAAACGGGATACGCAGTATTTT.

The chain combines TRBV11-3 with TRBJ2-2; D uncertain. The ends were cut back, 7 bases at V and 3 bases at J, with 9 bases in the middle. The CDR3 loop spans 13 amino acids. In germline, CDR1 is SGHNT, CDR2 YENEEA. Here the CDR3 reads CASTHVDTGELFF. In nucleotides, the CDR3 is TGTGCCAGCACCCATGTAGACACCGGGGAGCTGTTTTTT.

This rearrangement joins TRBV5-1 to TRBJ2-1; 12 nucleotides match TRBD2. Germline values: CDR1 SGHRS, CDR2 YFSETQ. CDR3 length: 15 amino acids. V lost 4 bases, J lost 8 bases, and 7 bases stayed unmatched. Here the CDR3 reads CASSPRTSGADEQFF. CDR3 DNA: TGCGCCAGCAGCCCCCGGACTAGCGGGGCCGATGAGCAGTTCTTC.

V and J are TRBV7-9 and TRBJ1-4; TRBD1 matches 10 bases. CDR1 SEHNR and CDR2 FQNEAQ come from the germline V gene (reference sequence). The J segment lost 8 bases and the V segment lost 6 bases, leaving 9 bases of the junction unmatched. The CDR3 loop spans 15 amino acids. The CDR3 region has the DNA TGTGCCAGCAGTCAGACCGGGACAGGGGTCGAAAAACTGTTTTTT. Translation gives CASSQTGTGVEKLFF.

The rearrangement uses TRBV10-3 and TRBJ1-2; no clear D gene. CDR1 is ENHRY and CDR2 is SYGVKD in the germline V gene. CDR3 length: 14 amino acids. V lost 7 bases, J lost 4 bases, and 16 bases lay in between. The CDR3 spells CAITSRPGSYGYTF. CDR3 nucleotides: TGTGCCATCACCTCACGGCCCGGGAGCTATGGCTACACCTTC.

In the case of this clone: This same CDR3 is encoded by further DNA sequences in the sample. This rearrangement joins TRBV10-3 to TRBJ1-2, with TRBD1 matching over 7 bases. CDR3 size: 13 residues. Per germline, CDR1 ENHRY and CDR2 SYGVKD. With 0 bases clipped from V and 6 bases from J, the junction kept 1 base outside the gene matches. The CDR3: CAISESTGDGYTF. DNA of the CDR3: TGTGCCATCAGTGAGTCCACAGGGGATGGCTACACCTTC.

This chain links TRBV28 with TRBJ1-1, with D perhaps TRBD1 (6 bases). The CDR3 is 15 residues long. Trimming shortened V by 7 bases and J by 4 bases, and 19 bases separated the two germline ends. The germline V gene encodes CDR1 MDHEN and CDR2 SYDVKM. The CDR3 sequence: CASTQSQGTITEAFF. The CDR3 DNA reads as TGTGCCAGCACCCAAAGTCAGGGGACTATCACTGAAGCTTTCTTT.

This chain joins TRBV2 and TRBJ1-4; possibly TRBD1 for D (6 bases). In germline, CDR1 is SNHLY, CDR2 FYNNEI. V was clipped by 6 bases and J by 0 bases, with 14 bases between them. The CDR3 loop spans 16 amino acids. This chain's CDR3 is CASRAGTKTTNEKLFF. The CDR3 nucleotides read TGTGCCAGCAGGGCCGGGACAAAAACAACTAATGAAAAACTGTTTTTT.

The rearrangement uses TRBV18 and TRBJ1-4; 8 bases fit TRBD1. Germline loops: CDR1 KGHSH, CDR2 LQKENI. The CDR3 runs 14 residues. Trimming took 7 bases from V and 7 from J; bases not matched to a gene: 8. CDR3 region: CASWSGTGLEKLFF. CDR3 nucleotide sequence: TGTGCCAGCTGGTCCGGGACAGGCCTTGAAAAACTGTTTTTT. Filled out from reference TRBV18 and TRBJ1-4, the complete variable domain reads NAGVMQNPRHLVRRRGQEARLRCSPMKGHSHVYWYRQLPEEGLKFMVYLQKENIIDESGMPKERFSAEFPKEGPSILRIQQVVRGDSAAYFCASWSGTGLEKLFFGSGTQLSVL.

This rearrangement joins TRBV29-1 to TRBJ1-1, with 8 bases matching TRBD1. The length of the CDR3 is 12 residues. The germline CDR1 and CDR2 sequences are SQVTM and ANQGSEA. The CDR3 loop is CRVDRANTEAFF. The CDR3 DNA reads TGCAGGGTGGACAGGGCGAACACTGAAGCTTTCTTT.

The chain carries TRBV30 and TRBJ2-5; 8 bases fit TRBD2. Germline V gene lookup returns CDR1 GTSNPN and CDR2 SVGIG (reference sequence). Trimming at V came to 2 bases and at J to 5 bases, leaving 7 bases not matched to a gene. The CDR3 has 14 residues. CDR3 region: CAWSPGLVSETQYF. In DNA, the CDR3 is TGTGCCTGGAGTCCGGGACTAGTTTCGGAGACCCAGTACTTC.

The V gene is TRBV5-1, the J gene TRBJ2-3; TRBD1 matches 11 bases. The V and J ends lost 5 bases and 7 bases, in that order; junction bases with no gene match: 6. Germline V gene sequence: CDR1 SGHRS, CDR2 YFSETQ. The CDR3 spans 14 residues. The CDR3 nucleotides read TGCGCCAGCAGTGGGACAGGGGGATTAAATACGCAGTATTTT. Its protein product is CASSGTGGLNTQYF.

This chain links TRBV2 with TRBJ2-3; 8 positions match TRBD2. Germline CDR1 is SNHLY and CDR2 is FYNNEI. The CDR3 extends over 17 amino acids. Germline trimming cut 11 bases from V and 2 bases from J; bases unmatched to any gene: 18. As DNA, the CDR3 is TGTGCCTCAAAAGGAATAGCGGGGAGGGGATTCACAGATACGCAGTATTTT. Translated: CASKGIAGRGFTDTQYF.

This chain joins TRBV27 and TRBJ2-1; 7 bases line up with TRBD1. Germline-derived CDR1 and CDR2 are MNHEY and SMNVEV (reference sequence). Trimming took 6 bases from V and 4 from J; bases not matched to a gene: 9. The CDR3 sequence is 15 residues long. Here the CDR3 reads CASRGAGTVYNEQFF. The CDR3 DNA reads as TGTGCCAGCAGGGGAGCCGGGACAGTGTACAATGAGCAGTTCTTC.